This T cell receptor beta chain is from a study of blood T cells in healthy people across ages. The junction had 5 bases not matched to a gene; V was cut back by 2 bases and J by 1 base. Germline values: CDR1 MDHEN, CDR2 SYDVKM. This CDR3 comprises 17 residues. Study-wide results and caveats: A roughly linear age-dependent decrease characterized TCR beta diversity per million T cells.

On this clonotype itself: Its target is not known.

The authors ran a second PCR of 7 to 11 cycles using a sample-barcoded 5' primer and a J-beta primer mix. Unique molecular identifiers of 12 random nucleotides labeled each cDNA. Each CDR3 protein gets one entry after TCRdb re-called the 5' RACE reads with MiXCR. The sample holds 1 million or so distinct CDR3 sequences, around 27% seen once. These same data were also listed under a study on T cells of mothers and their children. That source reports: The extracted RNA was employed in its entirety for cDNA synthesis, at roughly 1.5 ug per 15 ul.

The sample comprised blood. The chain employs TRBV28 and TRBJ1-2; 12 bases align to TRBD1. This TCR was sampled from a girl aged 2 to 10 in good health. CDR3 in amino acids: CASSLGGTGGLNYGYTF. In DNA, the CDR3 is TGTGCCAGCAGTTTAGGCGGGACAGGGGGCCTTAACTATGGCTACACCTTC.